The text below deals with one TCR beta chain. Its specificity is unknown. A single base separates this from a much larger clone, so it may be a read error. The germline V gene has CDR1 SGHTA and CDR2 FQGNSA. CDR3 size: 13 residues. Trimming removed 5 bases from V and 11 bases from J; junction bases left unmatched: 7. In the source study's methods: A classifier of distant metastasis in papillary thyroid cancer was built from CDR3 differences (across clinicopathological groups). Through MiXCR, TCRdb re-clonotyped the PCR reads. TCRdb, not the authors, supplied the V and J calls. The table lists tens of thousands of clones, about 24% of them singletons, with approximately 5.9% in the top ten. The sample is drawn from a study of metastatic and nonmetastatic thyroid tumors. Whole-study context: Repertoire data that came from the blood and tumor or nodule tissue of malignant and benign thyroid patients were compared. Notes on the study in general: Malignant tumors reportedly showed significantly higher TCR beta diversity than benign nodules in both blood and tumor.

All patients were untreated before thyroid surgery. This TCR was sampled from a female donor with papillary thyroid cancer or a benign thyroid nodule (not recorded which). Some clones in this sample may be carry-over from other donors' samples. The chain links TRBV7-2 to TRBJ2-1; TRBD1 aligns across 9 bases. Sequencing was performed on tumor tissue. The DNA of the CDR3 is TGTGCCAGCAGCGTACAAGGACAGGGGCAGCAGTTCTTC. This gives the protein CASSVQGQGQQFF.